Reported below is one TCR beta chain. This sample stems from a study of blood T cell repertoires in COVID-19. This CDR3 spans 14 amino acids. Germline V CDR1 and CDR2: MNHEY, SVGAGI. V was pared by 4 bases and J by 5 bases, with 8 bases of the junction left unmatched. TCRdb's table, derived via immunoSEQ multiplex PCR, lists solely in-frame clones and lacks some. This table holds about 160,000 clones, about four fifths found once. The origin of this receptor is a man in his fifties or sixties who had recovered from COVID-19. Sequencing was carried out using PBMCs or T cells enriched from blood (not recorded which). The chain has TRBV6-5 and TRBJ2-7; TRBD1 matches at 7 bases. This CDR3 is CASSFGTVLNEQYF. For the CDR3, the DNA is TGTGCCAGCAGTTTCGGGACAGTTCTGAACGAGCAGTACTTC.